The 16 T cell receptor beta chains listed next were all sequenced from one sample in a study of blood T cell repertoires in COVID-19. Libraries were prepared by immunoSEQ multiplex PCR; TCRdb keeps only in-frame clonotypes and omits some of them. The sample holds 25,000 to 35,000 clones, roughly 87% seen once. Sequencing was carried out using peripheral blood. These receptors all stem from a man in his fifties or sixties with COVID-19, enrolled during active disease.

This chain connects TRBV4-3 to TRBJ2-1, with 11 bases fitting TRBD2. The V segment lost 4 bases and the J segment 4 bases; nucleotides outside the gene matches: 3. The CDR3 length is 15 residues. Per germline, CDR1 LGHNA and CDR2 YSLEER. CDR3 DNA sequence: TGCGCCAGCAGCCCCGGGACTAGCGGATACAATGAGCAGTTCTTC. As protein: CASSPGTSGYNEQFF.

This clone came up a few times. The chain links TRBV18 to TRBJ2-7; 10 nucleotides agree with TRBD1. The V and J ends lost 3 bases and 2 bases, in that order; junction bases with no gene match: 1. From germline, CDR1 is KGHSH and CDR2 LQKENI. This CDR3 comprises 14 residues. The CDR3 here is CASSPGQGAYEQYF. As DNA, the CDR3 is TGTGCCAGCTCACCCGGACAGGGGGCCTACGAGCAGTACTTC.

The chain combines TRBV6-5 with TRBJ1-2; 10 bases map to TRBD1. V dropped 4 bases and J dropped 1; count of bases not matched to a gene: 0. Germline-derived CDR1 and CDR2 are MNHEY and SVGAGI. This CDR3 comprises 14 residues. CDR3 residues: CASSWTGGNYGYTF. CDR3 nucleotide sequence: TGTGCCAGCAGTTGGACAGGGGGTAACTATGGCTACACCTTC.

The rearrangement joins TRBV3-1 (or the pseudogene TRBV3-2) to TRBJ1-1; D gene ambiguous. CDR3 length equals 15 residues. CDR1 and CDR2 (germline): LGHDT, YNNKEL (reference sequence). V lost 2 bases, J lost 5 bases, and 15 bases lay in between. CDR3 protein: CASSQLPGRRTEAFF. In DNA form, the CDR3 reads TGTGCCAGCAGCCAATTACCAGGAAGAAGAACTGAAGCTTTCTTT.

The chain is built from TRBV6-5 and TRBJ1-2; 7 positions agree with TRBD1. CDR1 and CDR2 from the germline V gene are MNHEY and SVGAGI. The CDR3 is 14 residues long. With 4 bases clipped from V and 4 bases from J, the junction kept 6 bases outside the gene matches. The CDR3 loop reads CASSSEGAGYGYTF. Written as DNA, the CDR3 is TGTGCCAGCAGTTCCGAGGGGGCGGGCTATGGCTACACCTTC.

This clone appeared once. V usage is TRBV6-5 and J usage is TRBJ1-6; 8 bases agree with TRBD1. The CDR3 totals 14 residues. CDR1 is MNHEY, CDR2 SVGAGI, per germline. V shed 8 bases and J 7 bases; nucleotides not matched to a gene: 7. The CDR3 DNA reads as TGTGCCAGCTTACAAGGGACAGGCAATTCACCCCTCCACTTT. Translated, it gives CASLQGTGNSPLHF.

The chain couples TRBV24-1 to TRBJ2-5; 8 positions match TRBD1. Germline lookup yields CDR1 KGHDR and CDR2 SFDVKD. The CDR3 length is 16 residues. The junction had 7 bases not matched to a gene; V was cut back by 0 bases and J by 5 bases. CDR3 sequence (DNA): TGTGCCACCAGTGATTTGCGACAGGGGCCGGGGGAGACCCAGTACTTC. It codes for CATSDLRQGPGETQYF.

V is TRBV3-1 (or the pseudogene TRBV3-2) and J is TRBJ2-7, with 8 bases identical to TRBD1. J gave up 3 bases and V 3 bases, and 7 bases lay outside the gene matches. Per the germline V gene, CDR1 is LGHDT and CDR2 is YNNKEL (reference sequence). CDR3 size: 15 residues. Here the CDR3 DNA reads TGTGCCAGCAGCCAGATCAGGGGGCGCAGCTACGAGCAGTACTTC. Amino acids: CASSQIRGRSYEQYF.

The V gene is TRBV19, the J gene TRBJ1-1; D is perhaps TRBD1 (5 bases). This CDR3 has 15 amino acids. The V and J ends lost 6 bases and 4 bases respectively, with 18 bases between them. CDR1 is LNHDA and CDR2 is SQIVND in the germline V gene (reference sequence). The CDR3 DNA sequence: TGTGCCAGTAGGCCAAGAGGGAGCGGGGCCACTGAAGCTTTCTTT. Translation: CASRPRGSGATEAFF.

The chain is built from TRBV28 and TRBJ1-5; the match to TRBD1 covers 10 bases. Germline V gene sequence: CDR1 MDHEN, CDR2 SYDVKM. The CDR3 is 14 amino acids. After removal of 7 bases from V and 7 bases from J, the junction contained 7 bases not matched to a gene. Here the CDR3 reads CASTSGQGYQPQHF. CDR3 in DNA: TGTGCCAGCACCTCGGGACAGGGGTACCAGCCCCAGCATTTT.

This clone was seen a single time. DNA of the CDR3: TGTGCCAGCAGTCTGCCAGGGCCTGAGCAGTTCTTC. It specifies CASSLPGPEQFF. This chain joins TRBV12-3 or TRBV12-4 and TRBJ2-1; D is perhaps TRBD1 (5 bases). With 5 bases removed from V and 9 bases from J, the gap between germline ends came to 11 bases. The CDR3 extends over 12 amino acids.

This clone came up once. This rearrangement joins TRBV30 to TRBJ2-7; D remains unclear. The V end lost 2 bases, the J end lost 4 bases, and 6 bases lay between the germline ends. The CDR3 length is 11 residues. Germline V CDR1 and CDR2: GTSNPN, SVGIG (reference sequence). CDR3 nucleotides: TGTGCCTGGAGTCCCGTTTACGAGCAGTACTTC. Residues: CAWSPVYEQYF.

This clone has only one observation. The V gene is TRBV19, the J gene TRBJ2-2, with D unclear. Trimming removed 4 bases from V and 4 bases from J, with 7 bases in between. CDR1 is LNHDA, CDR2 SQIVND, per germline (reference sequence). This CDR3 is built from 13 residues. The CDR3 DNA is TGTGCCAGTAGTACCCACAGCACCGGGGAGCTGTTTTTT. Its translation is CASSTHSTGELFF.

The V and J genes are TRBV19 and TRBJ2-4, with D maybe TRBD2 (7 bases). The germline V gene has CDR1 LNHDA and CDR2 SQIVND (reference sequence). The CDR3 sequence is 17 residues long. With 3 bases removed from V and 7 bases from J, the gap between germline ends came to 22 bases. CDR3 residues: CASSMLLLQGGGNIQYF. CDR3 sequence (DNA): TGTGCCAGTAGTATGCTCCTCCTACAGGGAGGGGGGAACATTCAGTACTTC. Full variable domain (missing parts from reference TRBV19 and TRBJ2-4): DGGITQSPKYLFRKEGQNVTLSCEQNLNHDAMYWYRQDPGQGLRLIYYSQIVNDFQKGDIAEGYSVSREKKESFPLTVTSAQKNPTAFYLCASSMLLLQGGGNIQYFGAGTRLSVL.

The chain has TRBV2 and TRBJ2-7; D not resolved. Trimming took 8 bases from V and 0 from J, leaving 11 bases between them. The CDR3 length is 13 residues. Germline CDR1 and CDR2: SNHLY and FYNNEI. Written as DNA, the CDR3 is TGTGCCAGCCACGGCAGGTTCTCCTACGAGCAGTACTTC. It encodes CASHGRFSYEQYF.

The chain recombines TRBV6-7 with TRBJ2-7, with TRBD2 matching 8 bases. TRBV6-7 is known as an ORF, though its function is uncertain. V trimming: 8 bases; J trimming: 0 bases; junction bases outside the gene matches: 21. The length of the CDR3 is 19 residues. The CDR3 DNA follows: TGTGCCAGCCCCCCGCCGGGTGGCGGGAGGTTCCCTCCCTCCTACGAGCAGTACTTC. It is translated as CASPPPGGGRFPPSYEQYF.